This T cell receptor (beta chain) was captured in a study of OX40 agonist ivuxolimab in advanced cancers. For the wider study: Ivuxolimab was a fully human IgG2 agonistic monoclonal antibody targeting the costimulatory receptor OX40 (CD134). Prior anti-PD-1, anti-PD-L1 or anti-CTLA-4 therapy was permitted, and checkpoint inhibitors had been received by approximately 39% of dose-escalation patients. Intravenous ivuxolimab was administered to patients every 2 weeks at six dose levels: 0.01, 0.1, 0.3, 1.5, 3 and 10 mg/kg. Three dose-escalation patients achieved partial responses, one with hepatocellular carcinoma and two with cutaneous melanoma. Among the roughly 52 dose-escalation patients, around 20 had hepatocellular carcinoma, around 15 melanoma, 9 renal cell carcinoma and 9 head and neck cancer. The dose-escalation cohort was around 83% male with a mean age of about 54 years, ranging from roughly 20 to 80. The monotherapy dose-escalation portion (N ≈ 50 patients) of the phase I ivuxolimab trial is reported in the paper. Peripheral TCRbeta sequencing was intended to test whether TCR sequence diversity was altered and clonal T-cell expansion was caused by ivuxolimab.

The trial excluded patients who had a history of autoimmune disease or who were on systemic immunosuppression. Peripheral blood for TCR sequencing was drawn from every dose cohort at baseline, at cycle 4 day 1 and at cycle 7 day 1. Samples were obtained from an open-label, multicenter, first-in-human phase I dose-escalation trial of ivuxolimab. Adults with locally advanced or metastatic head and neck squamous cell, hepatocellular, melanoma or renal cell carcinoma were enrolled in the trial. Before TCR sequencing, CD4+ and CD8+ T cells were separately sorted from peripheral blood. This clone was observed a single time. The antigen it recognizes is unknown. Qualities for individual bases were not recorded, and no much larger clone is one base off. Trimming takes 2 bases from V and 0 bases from J, and the germline ends sit 9 bases apart. Based on the germline V gene, the CDR1 and CDR2 sequences are SGHRS and YFSETQ. Its CDR3 holds 15 amino acids, cysteine through phenylalanine. Only the CDR3 portion is preserved as DNA: 45 bases, with reading frame beginning at the first base.

For sequencing of the TCRbeta CDR3 region, genomic DNA was extracted from the sorted cells. TCRbeta CDR3 regions were sequenced using the immunoSEQ Assay. TCRdb obtained this table from immuneACCESS and retained in-frame rearrangements with V and J assigned. These tables miss some clones; where compared with another copy, unresolved V genes account for less than half of the shortfall, and the remainder is unexplained. Within this sample are some 50,000 clones, with about 88% of them counted one time only. The ten largest clones add up to 0.55% to 0.65% of the sample. Study-level results and caveats: Clonal expansion of both CD4+ and CD8+ blood T cells was observed from baseline to week 6 at doses 0.1 to 3.0 mg/kg. In the 0.1-3.0 mg/kg groups, partial responders were among the patients with the lowest normalized peripheral clonal expansion, particularly in CD8+ T cells. Antigen specificity was not determined for the clonally expanded peripheral T cells. Low levels of normalized T-cell clonal expansion were also seen in some patients who did not respond. After ivuxolimab, more expanded clones were found on average in CD8+ T cells than in CD4+ T cells.

The sequencing here drew on CD4+ or CD8+ T cells sorted from blood, taken in a trial of the OX40 agonist ivuxolimab. The receptor was derived from an adult with an advanced solid tumor such as melanoma, head and neck, liver or kidney cancer. This sequence uses TRBV5-1 and TRBJ1-5, and perhaps TRBD1 as D gene, on 5 matching bases. CDR3 region: CASSLEGASNQPQHF. The DNA reads as follows: TGCGCCAGCAGCTTAGAAGGGGCTAGCAATCAGCCCCAGCATTTT.